Each of the 25 T cell receptor beta chains below was sequenced from the same sample in a study of blood T cells in healthy people across ages. For the second PCR, which ran for 7 to 11 cycles, a sample-barcoded 5' primer and a J-beta primer mix were used. Each CDR3 protein is one row after TCRdb ran MiXCR on the 5' RACE reads. The top ten hold 2.5% to 3.5% of the sample, which has some 850,000 distinct CDR3 sequences, 25% to 30% seen once. A further study also used this sample, focusing on T cells of mothers and their children.

Sequencing was carried out using blood. The source of these receptors is a boy aged 5-17 years in good health.

This clonotype has more than one count but fewer than ten. The gene calls are TRBV28 and TRBJ2-7, with 13 bases matching TRBD2. The junction had 4 bases not matched to a gene; V was cut back by 2 bases and J by 3 bases. Germline CDR1 MDHEN, CDR2 SYDVKM. The length of the CDR3 is 16 residues. The CDR3 is CASSLSGTSGNYEQYF. The CDR3 coding sequence is TGTGCCAGCAGTTTAAGTGGGACTAGCGGGAACTACGAGCAGTACTTC.

The V call is TRBV7-7, the J call TRBJ2-5; TRBD1 might be the D (6 bases). This CDR3 spans 13 amino acids. The V and J ends lost 2 bases and 11 bases respectively, with 15 bases between them. Looked up from germline, CDR1 is SSHAT and CDR2 is FNYEAQ (reference sequence). Here the CDR3 reads CASSLRQAGEQYF. The CDR3 DNA is TGTGCCAGCAGCTTACGACAGGCAGGAGAGCAGTACTTC.

This rearrangement joins TRBV18 to TRBJ2-5; the D gene is possibly TRBD1 (5 bases). The CDR3 length is 15 residues. Trimming cost V 0 bases and J 2 bases, with 10 bases left between them. The germline CDR1 and CDR2 sequences are KGHSH and LQKENI. This chain's CDR3 is CASSPPWTPQETQYF. The CDR3 DNA is TGTGCCAGCTCACCACCCTGGACACCGCAAGAGACCCAGTACTTC.

This rearrangement joins TRBV3-1 to TRBJ2-7; D gene ambiguous. Germline-derived CDR1 and CDR2 are LGHDT and YNNKEL (reference sequence). The CDR3 length is 13 residues. V was cut by 4 bases and J by 3 bases, with 10 bases left in between. Written as DNA, the CDR3 is TGTGCCAGCAGCCGATTCCCGAACTACGAGCAGTACTTC. This codes for CASSRFPNYEQYF.

Turning to this clonotype: A junction end diverges from the germline sequence, so it may reflect a read error. V and J are TRBV7-9 and TRBJ2-7, with unresolved D. The CDR3 has 12 amino acids. CDR1 is SEHNR and CDR2 is FQNEAQ in the germline V gene (reference sequence). The CDR3 is CACSFGSYEQYF. CDR3 in DNA: TGTGCCTGCAGCTTTGGCAGCTACGAGCAGTACTTC.

This clonotype showed up just a few times. The J gene is TRBJ2-1, the V gene TRBV10-3; 9 bases map to TRBD2. V was clipped by 10 bases and J by 6 bases; unmatched bases: 10. The CDR3 has 14 residues. Germline V gene lookup returns CDR1 ENHRY and CDR2 SYGVKD. The CDR3 loop reads CATNRAGGVNEQFF. The CDR3 DNA is TGTGCCACCAACCGAGCGGGGGGTGTCAATGAGCAGTTCTTC.

The chain combines TRBV10-3 with TRBJ1-1; 8 bases agree with TRBD1. After removal of 4 bases from V and 1 base from J, the junction contained 2 bases not matched to a gene. Germline CDR1 reads ENHRY; CDR2 reads SYGVKD. The CDR3 is 14 residues long. This chain's CDR3 is CAISADRENTEAFF. The CDR3 DNA is TGTGCCATCAGTGCGGACAGGGAGAACACTGAAGCTTTCTTT.

The chain combines TRBV30 with TRBJ2-7; D is ambiguous. The V end was cut by 1 base, the J end by 0 bases, with 7 bases between. This CDR3 spans 13 amino acids. Germline values: CDR1 GTSNPN, CDR2 SVGIG (reference sequence). The CDR3 spells CAWSGDSSYEQYF. As DNA, the CDR3 is TGTGCCTGGAGTGGAGATTCCTCCTACGAGCAGTACTTC.

This clonotype came up once. The V gene is TRBV18, the J gene TRBJ1-1, with 10 bases aligning to TRBD1. This CDR3 comprises 15 residues. V trimming: 2 bases; J trimming: 5 bases; junction bases outside the gene matches: 5. Germline CDR1 KGHSH, CDR2 LQKENI. The CDR3: CASSPGGQGRTEAFF. CDR3 DNA sequence: TGTGCCAGCTCACCAGGGGGACAGGGGCGAACTGAAGCTTTCTTT.

The rearrangement links TRBV20-1 to TRBJ1-2; tentative D call: TRBD1 (6 bases). Per germline, CDR1 DFQATT and CDR2 SNEGSKA (reference sequence). Trimming took off 6 bases at V and 5 bases at J, with 19 bases between the two ends. The CDR3 consists of 14 residues. The CDR3 DNA is TGCAGTGCGCAAGGACAGATCGGGGGTTATGGCTACACCTTC. The encoded protein is CSAQGQIGGYGYTF.

The chain uses TRBV5-1 and TRBJ2-1; D is undetermined. Trimming pared 4 bases from V and 7 bases from J, leaving 15 bases between. Germline CDR1 reads SGHRS; CDR2 reads YFSETQ. CDR3 size: 14 residues. The CDR3 protein is CASSPVVARNEQFF. The CDR3 bases are TGCGCCAGCAGCCCGGTCGTGGCCCGGAATGAGCAGTTCTTC.

This clonotype was detected once. The chain couples TRBV7-9 to TRBJ1-4; no firm D call. The V gene lost 5 bases and the J gene lost 12 bases, with 10 bases spanning the gap. CDR3 length: 11 residues. Germline V lookup: CDR1 SEHNR, CDR2 FQNEAQ (reference sequence). CDR3 protein: CASSLRAQLFF. The CDR3 bases are TGTGCCAGCAGCCTACGTGCCCAACTGTTTTTT.

The J gene is TRBJ2-6, the V gene TRBV19, with D possibly matching TRBD1 (6 bases). The V gene lost 6 bases and the J gene lost 4 bases, with 16 bases spanning the gap. The CDR3 is 16 residues long. Germline loops: CDR1 LNHDA, CDR2 SQIVND (reference sequence). CDR3: CASSPGHTQGANVLTF. The CDR3 DNA follows: TGTGCCAGTAGCCCGGGACACACACAGGGGGCCAACGTCCTGACTTTC. Filled out from reference TRBV19 and TRBJ2-6, the complete variable domain reads DGGITQSPKYLFRKEGQNVTLSCEQNLNHDAMYWYRQDPGQGLRLIYYSQIVNDFQKGDIAEGYSVSREKKESFPLTVTSAQKNPTAFYLCASSPGHTQGANVLTFGAGSRLTVL.

V and J are TRBV29-1 and TRBJ1-5; D gene uncertain. Germline loops: CDR1 SQVTM, CDR2 ANQGSEA. The CDR3 length is 13 residues. V was shortened by 6 bases and J by 5 bases, with 14 bases between the two germline ends. The CDR3, as DNA: TGCAGCGTCTGGACTCCCGGCGATCAGCCCCAGCATTTT. Amino acid sequence: CSVWTPGDQPQHF.

The CDR3 loop is CASSEAGRGQGEQYF. Here the CDR3 DNA reads TGTGCCAGCAGTGAGGCCGGAAGGGGGCAGGGCGAGCAGTACTTC. This rearrangement joins TRBV2 to TRBJ2-7; 7 nucleotides match TRBD1. Germline V gene sequence: CDR1 SNHLY, CDR2 FYNNEI. V shed 3 bases, J shed 6 bases, and the junction held 11 bases outside the gene matches. The CDR3 contains 15 residues.

The V gene is TRBV5-4, the J gene TRBJ1-6; D not certain. Trimming left V 0 bases short and J 7 bases short, with 11 bases between. Germline V lookup: CDR1 SGHNT, CDR2 YYREEE (reference sequence). The CDR3 is made up of 15 amino acids. The CDR3 DNA is TGTGCCAGCAGCTTGGTAGGGCGCGGAAATTCACCCCTCCACTTT. Its protein is CASSLVGRGNSPLHF.

In this sample, this clonotype turned up a few times. V gene TRBV7-9 combines with J gene TRBJ2-3; TRBD1 is a possible D gene (6 bases). Germline V gene data show CDR1 as SEHNR and CDR2 as FQNEAQ (reference sequence). The CDR3 runs 16 residues. Trimming left V 6 bases short and J 0 bases short, with 16 bases between. For the CDR3, the DNA is TGTGCCAGCAGGCTCGGGACAAAGTCTAGCACAGATACGCAGTATTTT. Residues: CASRLGTKSSTDTQYF.

Notes on this clonotype: An end of the junction does not agree with germline; a read error may underlie this. The chain combines TRBV29-1 with TRBJ2-5, with D possibly being TRBD1 or TRBD2 (6 bases each). Germline CDR1 and CDR2: SQVTM and ANQGSEA. This CDR3 comprises 17 residues. CDR3: CSVLGGQGERWEETQCF. In DNA form, the CDR3 reads TGCAGCGTCCTAGGGGGGCAGGGAGAGCGGTGGGAAGAGACCCAGTGCTTC.

The V and J genes are TRBV13 and TRBJ2-7; D is uncertain. CDR1 and CDR2 (germline): PRHDT, FYEKMQ (reference sequence). The germline V and J ends were trimmed by 5 bases and 5 bases, with 16 bases remaining between them. There are 14 residues in the CDR3. CDR3 sequence reads: CASSRRLENHEQYF. Here the CDR3 DNA reads TGTGCCAGCAGCCGACGTCTAGAGAACCACGAGCAGTACTTC.

This clonotype was found a few times. The rearrangement links TRBV7-8 to TRBJ2-5; D may be TRBD2 (5 bases). The tail of the sequence fits TRBJ2-1 better, so the J call may be wrong. The CDR3 is 15 residues long. CDR1 and CDR2 from the germline V gene are SGHVS and FQNEAQ. The CDR3 bases are TGTGCCAGCAGCTTAGGGACTCCCGCTTCCAATGAGCAGTTCTTC. The encoded protein is CASSLGTPASNEQFF.

This clonotype was recorded a few times. The chain uses TRBV28 and TRBJ2-3; D is possibly TRBD2 (5 bases). V shed 5 bases and J shed 11 bases, with 23 bases lying between them. Per the germline V gene, CDR1 is MDHEN and CDR2 is SYDVKM. CDR3 length: 15 amino acids. CDR3 in DNA: TGTGCCAGCAGTAAGAGGGAAGGTCCGGGCGCGGGGCAGTATTTT. Translating it yields CASSKREGPGAGQYF.

This clonotype was seen ten or more times. The chain has TRBV12-3 or TRBV12-4 and TRBJ2-1; no firm D call. This CDR3 is built from 10 residues. Trimming removed 1 base from V and 8 bases from J, with 0 bases in between. The CDR3 is CASSLDEQFF. DNA for the CDR3: TGTGCCAGCAGTTTAGATGAGCAGTTCTTC.

V is TRBV5-1 and J is TRBJ2-1; TRBD2 matches 10 bases. The CDR3 consists of 16 residues. The germline CDR1 and CDR2 sequences are SGHRS and YFSETQ. Losses at the gene ends were 0 bases for V and 7 bases for J; bases not matched to a gene: 7. CDR3 loop: CASSLVSLAGENEQFF. The CDR3 DNA sequence: TGCGCCAGCAGCTTGGTGTCGCTAGCGGGGGAAAATGAGCAGTTCTTC. The variable domain in full, with the rest retrieved from reference TRBV5-1 and TRBJ2-1, is KAGVTQTPRYLIKTRGQQVTLSCSPISGHRSVSWYQQTPGQGLQFLFEYFSETQRNKGNFPGRFSGRQFSNSRSEMNVSTLELGDSALYLCASSLVSLAGENEQFFGPGTRLTVL.

In this sample, this clonotype turned up a few times. This chain uses TRBV20-1 with TRBJ2-5; D tentatively fits TRBD1 or TRBD2 (6 bases each). V was shortened by 0 bases and J by 4 bases, with 12 bases between the two germline ends. The CDR3 loop spans 14 amino acids. Germline CDR1 is DFQATT and CDR2 is SNEGSKA (reference sequence). The chain's CDR3 is CSARDLKGGETQYF. CDR3 nucleotides: TGCAGTGCTAGAGATCTCAAGGGGGGAGAGACCCAGTACTTC.

This clonotype was counted only a few times. The chain uses TRBV7-6 and TRBJ1-1; 7 bases match TRBD1. The CDR3 covers 18 residues. The junction had 12 bases not matched to a gene; V was cut back by 2 bases and J by 0 bases. The germline gives CDR1 SGHVS, CDR2 FNYEAQ. The DNA of the CDR3 is TGTGCCAGCAGCTTATACGGCCGGGACAGCGGAATGAACACTGAAGCTTTCTTT. It translates to CASSLYGRDSGMNTEAFF.